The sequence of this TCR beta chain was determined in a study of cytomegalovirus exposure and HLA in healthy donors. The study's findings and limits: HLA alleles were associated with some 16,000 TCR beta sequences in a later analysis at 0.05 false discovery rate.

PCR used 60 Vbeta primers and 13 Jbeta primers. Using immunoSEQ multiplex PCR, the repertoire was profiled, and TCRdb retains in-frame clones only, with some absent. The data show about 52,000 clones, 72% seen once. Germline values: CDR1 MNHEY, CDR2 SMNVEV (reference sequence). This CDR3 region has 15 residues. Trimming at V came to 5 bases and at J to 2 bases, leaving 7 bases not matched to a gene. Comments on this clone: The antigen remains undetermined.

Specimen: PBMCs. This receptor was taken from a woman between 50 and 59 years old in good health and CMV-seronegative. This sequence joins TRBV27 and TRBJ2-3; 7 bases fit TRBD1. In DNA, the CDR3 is TGTGCCAGCAGTACTACGACAGGGCCCACAGATACGCAGTATTTT. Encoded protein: CASSTTTGPTDTQYF.